The text below deals with one TCR beta chain. The table came from immunoSEQ multiplex PCR; TCRdb's copy has only in-frame clones and leaves some out. The sample records tens of thousands of clones, 82% being singletons. This sample was taken from a study of PD-L1 blockade in urothelial cancer. Study background: Prior chemotherapy regimens per patient numbered 0 to 3.

Germline values: CDR1 SGHVS, CDR2 FQNEAQ. This CDR3 contains 17 residues. Trimming removed 2 bases from V and 1 base from J; junction bases left unmatched: 5. The sample here was PBMCs, taken around atezolizumab (anti-PD-L1) treatment. The receptor comes from a man in his 70s with urothelial cancer. V usage is TRBV7-8 and J usage is TRBJ2-1; 10 bases agree with TRBD1. The DNA for the CDR3 is TGTGCCAGCAGCTTACTGACAGGGGGCTGGTCCTACAATGAGCAGTTCTTC. This encodes CASSLLTGGWSYNEQFF. Combining the CDR3 with reference TRBV7-8 and TRBJ2-1 gives the whole variable domain GAGVSQSPRYKVAKRGQDVALRCDPISGHVSLFWYQQALGQGPEFLTYFQNEAQLDKSGLPSDRFFAERPEGSVSTLKIQRTQQEDSAVYLCASSLLTGGWSYNEQFFGPGTRLTVL.